This T cell receptor beta chain stems from a study of neoadjuvant anti-PD-1 for oral cavity cancer. CDR1 and CDR2 from the germline V gene are SGHTS and YDEGEE. This CDR3 is 15 amino acids long. V lost 4 bases, J lost 7 bases, and 11 bases stayed unmatched. The method was immunoSEQ multiplex PCR; TCRdb's version includes in-frame clones alone and lacks a portion of them. The sample includes about 6,900 clones, roughly 70% seen only once; the top ten take about 3.4%. Patients were newly diagnosed with stage II-IVA oral cavity squamous cell carcinoma without prior systemic or radiation treatment. Turning to this clone: What it binds is not known.

Findings and caveats of the study: Pretreatment Treg/Th17 ratio correlated inversely with post-treatment tumor clonality.

The source of this sequence is a person aged 35-80 years with oral cavity squamous cell carcinoma. The chain uses TRBV5-8 and TRBJ1-5; 7 nucleotides line up with TRBD1. The sequencing used PBMCs, collected before nivolumab (anti-PD-1) treatment. CDR3 region: CASSPYRGLRQPQHF. CDR3 coding DNA: TGTGCCAGCAGCCCTTACAGGGGACTGAGGCAGCCCCAGCATTTT. Full variable domain (remainder filled in from reference TRBV5-8 and TRBJ1-5): EAGVTQSPTHLIKTRGQQATLRCSPISGHTSVYWYQQALGLGLQFLLWYDEGEERNRGNFPPRFSGRQFPNYSSELNVNALELEDSALYLCASSPYRGLRQPQHFGDGTRLSIL.